This T cell receptor (beta chain) was captured by sequencing in a study of cytomegalovirus exposure and HLA in healthy donors. Trimming cost V 8 bases and J 3 bases; bases outside gene matches: 2. The CDR3 is 13 amino acids. Germline CDR1 SGHRS, CDR2 YFSETQ. PCR amplification relied on 60 Vbeta primers (plus 13 Jbeta primers). Libraries were prepared by immunoSEQ multiplex PCR; TCRdb keeps only in-frame clonotypes and omits some of them. The data hold 90,000 to 130,000 clones, with about 80% observed a single time. The sequence was obtained from a woman aged 55-69 years in good health and CMV-seropositive. Sequencing used PBMCs. The V and J genes are TRBV5-1 and TRBJ2-7, with TRBD2 identical over 13 bases. This chain's CDR3 is CASRTSGSYEQYF. In nucleotides, the CDR3 is TGCGCCAGTAGGACTAGCGGGAGCTACGAGCAGTACTTC.